The 21 T cell receptor beta chains in this list originate from one sample, sequenced in a study of T cells after yellow fever vaccination. TCRdb re-called the 5' RACE reads through MiXCR, storing one row per CDR3 protein. The sample includes 300,000 to 400,000 distinct CDR3 sequences, 8.7% of them seen just once. Sequencing was performed on PBMCs, taken on the day of the first yellow fever vaccination. These receptors all come from a man aged 18 to 30 who received the YFV17D yellow fever vaccine.

This clonotype was seen only a few times. This rearrangement joins TRBV5-1 to TRBJ1-6; D is perhaps TRBD1 (5 bases). V was trimmed by 1 base and J by 8 bases, leaving 10 bases between them. The CDR3 contains 14 residues. Looked up from germline, CDR1 is SGHRS and CDR2 is YFSETQ. The DNA for the CDR3 is TGCGCCAGCAGCTTGACAGGAATCGATTCACCCCTCCACTTT. Its translation: CASSLTGIDSPLHF.

This clonotype was observed a few times. This chain joins TRBV28 and TRBJ1-1; perhaps TRBD1 as D (5 bases). Germline assignment: CDR1 MDHEN and CDR2 SYDVKM. With 4 bases removed from V and 3 bases from J, the gap between germline ends came to 15 bases. This CDR3 contains 15 residues. The CDR3 here is CASSSPSGGDTEAFF. CDR3 DNA: TGTGCCAGCAGTTCCCCATCCGGGGGGGACACTGAAGCTTTCTTT.

This clonotype came up a few times. The chain combines TRBV4-1 with TRBJ1-6, with 8 bases that match TRBD1. The CDR3 runs to 15 residues. V was pared by 1 base and J by 10 bases, with 6 bases of the junction left unmatched. The germline CDR1 and CDR2 sequences are MGHRA and YSYEKL. The CDR3 loop reads CASSQAAGGGSPLHF. Here the CDR3 DNA reads TGCGCCAGCAGCCAAGCGGCAGGGGGCGGATCACCCCTCCACTTT.

The chain joins TRBV24-1 to TRBJ2-1, with 8 bases fitting TRBD2. Trimming cost V 1 base and J 10 bases; bases outside gene matches: 11. Germline CDR1 and CDR2: KGHDR and SFDVKD. There are 16 residues in the CDR3. CDR3 coding DNA: TGTGCCACCAGTGATTTAGGGCTAGCGGGCGAGAGGGAGCAGTTCTTC. Translated: CATSDLGLAGEREQFF.

This clonotype appeared many times. This chain joins TRBV4-2 and TRBJ2-1; D is unclear. Germline CDR1 is LGHNA and CDR2 is YNFKEQ. Trimming took off 0 bases at V and 0 bases at J, with 6 bases between the two ends. This CDR3 spans 15 amino acids. The CDR3 reads CASSQDPSSYNEQFF. In nucleotides, the CDR3 is TGTGCCAGCAGCCAAGACCCCAGCTCCTACAATGAGCAGTTCTTC.

The chain recombines TRBV20-1 with TRBJ1-3; tentative D call: TRBD1 (5 bases). V gave up 4 bases and J gave up 3 bases, with 10 bases separating them. CDR3 size: 13 residues. From germline, CDR1 is DFQATT and CDR2 SNEGSKA (reference sequence). The CDR3 bases are TGCAGTGCTACAGGGTTCGGTGGAAACACCATATATTTT. Translating gives CSATGFGGNTIYF.

This clonotype was recorded at least ten times. This rearrangement joins TRBV15 to TRBJ2-7, with D uncertain. From germline, CDR1 is LNHNV and CDR2 YYDKDF (reference sequence). The V end was cut by 0 bases, the J end by 3 bases, with 9 bases between. The CDR3 has 14 amino acids. Written as DNA, the CDR3 is TGTGCCACCAGCAGAGATCTAATTAGCTACGAGCAGTACTTC. This sequence encodes CATSRDLISYEQYF. The complete variable domain, with remaining parts taken from reference TRBV15 and TRBJ2-7, reads DAMVIQNPRYQVTQFGKPVTLSCSQTLNHNVMYWYQQKSSQAPKLLFHYYDKDFNNEADTPDNFQSRRPNTSFCFLDIRSPGLGDTAMYLCATSRDLISYEQYFGPGTRLTVT.

This clonotype has ten or more counts. This chain uses TRBV7-2 with TRBJ1-1; tentative D call: TRBD1 (6 bases). Trimming stripped 8 bases from V and 3 bases from J, with 16 bases between. The CDR3 loop spans 14 amino acids. Germline V gene data show CDR1 as SGHTA and CDR2 as FQGNSA. CDR3 residues: CASRIITGYTEAFF. The CDR3, as DNA: TGTGCCAGCCGCATAATTACAGGGTACACTGAAGCTTTCTTT.

This clonotype was recorded many times. The chain employs TRBV7-2 and TRBJ1-5, with D perhaps TRBD1 (5 bases). Germline V gene lookup returns CDR1 SGHTA and CDR2 FQGNSA. The CDR3 is 15 residues long. Trimming pared 5 bases from V and 3 bases from J, leaving 14 bases between. The DNA of the CDR3 is TGTGCCAGCAGCGTCGCGGCAGGGCCCAATCAGCCCCAGCATTTT. Protein product: CASSVAAGPNQPQHF.

In this sample, this clonotype turned up a few times. The gene calls are TRBV10-3 and TRBJ2-7; D perhaps matches TRBD1 (5 bases). This CDR3 spans 15 amino acids. CDR1 ENHRY and CDR2 SYGVKD come from the germline V gene. V lost 2 bases and J 4 bases, leaving 15 bases between the germline ends. The CDR3 spells CAISERQAGNYEQYF. The CDR3 nucleotides read TGTGCCATCAGTGAGCGGCAGGCAGGGAATTACGAGCAGTACTTC.

CDR3 sequence: CASSQPRISGANVLTF. In DNA form, the CDR3 reads TGTGCCAGCAGCCAACCGAGGATCTCTGGGGCCAACGTCCTGACTTTC. The genes are TRBV4-2 and TRBJ2-6; D not certain. Germline loops: CDR1 LGHNA, CDR2 YNFKEQ. CDR3 length equals 16 residues. Trimming left V 2 bases short and J 0 bases short, with 8 bases between.

This clonotype was detected only a few times. The chain carries TRBV5-1 and TRBJ2-1; TRBD2 matches 8 bases. V was pared by 0 bases and J by 15 bases, with 8 bases of the junction left unmatched. Germline loops: CDR1 SGHRS, CDR2 YFSETQ. The CDR3 spans 13 residues. CDR3 bases: TGCGCCAGCAGCTTGGGGGGCGGGGGGTTTCCGTTCTTC. This gives the protein CASSLGGGGFPFF.

This clonotype has at least ten counts. DNA for the CDR3: TGCGCCAGCAGCGCGGCAACAACAGGGCTGAACACTGAAGCTTTCTTT. It encodes CASSAATTGLNTEAFF. This chain links TRBV5-1 with TRBJ1-1; TRBD1 might be the D (6 bases). Trimming removed 4 bases at V and 0 bases at J, with 16 bases between. The germline CDR1 and CDR2 sequences are SGHRS and YFSETQ. This CDR3 spans 16 amino acids.

The genes are TRBV3-1 and TRBJ2-5; TRBD1 aligns across 10 bases. Losses at the gene ends were 5 bases for V and 5 bases for J; bases not matched to a gene: 8. CDR3 length: 15 residues. The germline V gene encodes CDR1 LGHDT and CDR2 YNNKEL (reference sequence). Here the CDR3 DNA reads TGTGCCAGCAGCTCCGGGACAGGGGACTTGGAGACCCAGTACTTC. It specifies CASSSGTGDLETQYF.

The chain has TRBV18 and TRBJ2-7; possibly TRBD1 or TRBD2 for D (5 bases each). Germline loops: CDR1 KGHSH, CDR2 LQKENI. Trimming removed 5 bases from V and 4 bases from J, with 15 bases in between. This CDR3 is 14 amino acids long. CDR3 DNA sequence: TGTGCCAGCTCATCCGATTTTGGGGGTTACGAGCAGTACTTC. Amino acid sequence: CASSSDFGGYEQYF.

In its sample, this clonotype was seen many times. The gene calls are TRBV11-2 and TRBJ2-7; D possibly matches TRBD1 or TRBD2 (5 bases each). Trimming shortened V by 1 base and J by 3 bases, and 10 bases separated the two germline ends. This CDR3 is built from 14 residues. Germline CDR1 and CDR2: SGHAT and FQNNGV. The CDR3 region is CASSLGGRSYEQYF. The CDR3 bases are TGTGCCAGCAGCTTAGGGGGACGGAGCTACGAGCAGTACTTC. The full variable domain, in which reference TRBV11-2 and TRBJ2-7 provide the parts outside the CDR3, is EAGVAQSPRYKIIEKRQSVAFWCNPISGHATLYWYQQILGQGPKLLIQFQNNGVVDDSQLPKDRFSAERLKGVDSTLKIQPAKLEDSAVYLCASSLGGRSYEQYFGPGTRLTVT.

This clonotype has only a few counts. The V call is TRBV5-1, the J call TRBJ2-5; 8 bases align to TRBD1. The CDR3 length is 15 residues. J lost 5 bases, V lost 4 bases, and 10 bases had no gene match. Germline values: CDR1 SGHRS, CDR2 YFSETQ. The CDR3 DNA follows: TGCGCCAGCAGCGTCCGACAGGGGTTCGGGGAGACCCAGTACTTC. The encoded protein is CASSVRQGFGETQYF.

The rearrangement links TRBV6-5 to TRBJ1-2; D not resolved. Trimming cost V 6 bases and J 5 bases, with 13 bases left between them. Germline V gene lookup returns CDR1 MNHEY and CDR2 SVGAGI. The CDR3 sequence is 13 residues long. DNA of the CDR3: TGTGCCAGCAGCCCGCGGGGTTCGTATGGCTACACCTTC. Encoded protein: CASSPRGSYGYTF.

The chain joins TRBV7-6 to TRBJ2-7; 9 nucleotides match TRBD1. The CDR3 contains 13 residues. Trimming took 5 bases from V and 4 from J; bases not matched to a gene: 3. Germline assignment: CDR1 SGHVS and CDR2 FNYEAQ. The CDR3 bases are TGTGCCAGCAGCGTAGGGACAGGGTACGAGCAGTACTTC. It codes for CASSVGTGYEQYF.

The chain links TRBV10-1 to TRBJ2-2; D is unresolved. V lost 0 bases and J 4 bases, leaving 9 bases between the germline ends. CDR1 WNHNN and CDR2 SYGVQD come from the germline V gene (reference sequence). This CDR3 is 15 amino acids long. CDR3 nucleotides: TGCGCCAGCAGTGAGTCTTACAAATCCACCGGGGAGCTGTTTTTT. Amino acids: CASSESYKSTGELFF.

This clonotype showed up just a few times. At one end the junction does not follow the germline gene, possibly because of a read error. J is TRBJ2-1 and V is TRBV12-3 or TRBV12-4; 11 bases agree with TRBD2. The CDR3 runs to 14 residues. CDR3 bases: TGTGCCAGCAGCTTAGCGGGGGGGAACGTTGAGCAGTTCTTC. Its protein product is CASSLAGGNVEQFF.